The sequence of this T cell receptor beta chain was determined in a study of cytomegalovirus exposure and HLA in healthy donors. Whereas donors were nominally healthy upon sampling, unrecorded immune exposures were probable. 13 Jbeta primers and 60 Vbeta primers were used for the PCR. Profiled with immunoSEQ multiplex PCR; TCRdb holds only in-frame clones, not every one. The table shows 100,000 to 150,000 clones, with around 83% occurring only once. Trimming shortened V by 0 bases and J by 5 bases, and 10 bases separated the two germline ends. The CDR3 length is 14 residues. Germline lookup yields CDR1 MNHEY and CDR2 SVGAGI.

The sequenced material came from PBMCs. This chain connects TRBV6-5 to TRBJ2-5, with unresolved D. This receptor was obtained from a woman under 30 in good health and CMV-seropositive. This CDR3 is CASSYSISRETQYF. The CDR3 region has the DNA TGTGCCAGCAGTTACTCGATTAGCCGGGAGACCCAGTACTTC.